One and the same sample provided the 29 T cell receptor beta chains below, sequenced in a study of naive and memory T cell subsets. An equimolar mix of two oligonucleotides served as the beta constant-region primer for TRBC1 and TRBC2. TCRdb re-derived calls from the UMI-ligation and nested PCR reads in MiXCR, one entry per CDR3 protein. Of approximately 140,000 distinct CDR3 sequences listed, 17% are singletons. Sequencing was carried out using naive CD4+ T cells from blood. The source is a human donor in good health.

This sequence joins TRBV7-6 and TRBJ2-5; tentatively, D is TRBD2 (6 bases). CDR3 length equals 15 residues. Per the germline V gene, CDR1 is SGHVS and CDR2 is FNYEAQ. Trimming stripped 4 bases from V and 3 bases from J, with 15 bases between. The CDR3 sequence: CASSWSGTHKETQYF. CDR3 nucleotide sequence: TGTGCCAGCAGCTGGAGTGGGACTCACAAAGAGACCCAGTACTTC.

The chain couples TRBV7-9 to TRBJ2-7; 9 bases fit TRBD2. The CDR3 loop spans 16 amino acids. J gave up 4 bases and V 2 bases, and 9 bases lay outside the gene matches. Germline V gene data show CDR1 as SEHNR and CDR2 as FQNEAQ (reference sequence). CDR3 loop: CASSLQPPTSGYEQYF. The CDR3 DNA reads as TGTGCCAGCAGCTTACAACCTCCGACTAGCGGATACGAGCAGTACTTC.

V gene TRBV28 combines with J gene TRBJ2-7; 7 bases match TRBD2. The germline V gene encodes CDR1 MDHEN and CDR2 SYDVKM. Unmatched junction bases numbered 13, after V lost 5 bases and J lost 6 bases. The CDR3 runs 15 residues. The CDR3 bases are TGTGCCAGCAGTCCGCCAAAGGGTAGCGGGCGCGAGCAGTACTTC. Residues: CASSPPKGSGREQYF. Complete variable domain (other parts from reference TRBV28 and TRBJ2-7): DVKVTQSSRYLVKRTGEKVFLECVQDMDHENMFWYRQDPGLGLRLIYFSYDVKMKEKGDIPEGYSVSREKKERFSLILESASTNQTSMYLCASSPPKGSGREQYFGPGTRLTVT.

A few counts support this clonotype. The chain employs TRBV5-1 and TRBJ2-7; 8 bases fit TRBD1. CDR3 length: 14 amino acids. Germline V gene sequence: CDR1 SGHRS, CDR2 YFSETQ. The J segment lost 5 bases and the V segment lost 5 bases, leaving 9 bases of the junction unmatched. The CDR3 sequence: CASSPDRGGNEQYF. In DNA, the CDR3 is TGCGCCAGCAGTCCTGACAGGGGCGGCAACGAGCAGTACTTC.

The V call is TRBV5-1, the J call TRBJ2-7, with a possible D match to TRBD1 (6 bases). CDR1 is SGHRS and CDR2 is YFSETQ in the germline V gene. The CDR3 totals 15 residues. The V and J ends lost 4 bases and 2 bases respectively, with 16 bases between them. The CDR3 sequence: CASSEPTGPPYEQYF. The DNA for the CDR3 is TGCGCCAGCAGCGAACCGACAGGACCTCCCTACGAGCAGTACTTC. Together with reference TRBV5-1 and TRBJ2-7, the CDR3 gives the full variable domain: KAGVTQTPRYLIKTRGQQVTLSCSPISGHRSVSWYQQTPGQGLQFLFEYFSETQRNKGNFPGRFSGRQFSNSRSEMNVSTLELGDSALYLCASSEPTGPPYEQYFGPGTRLTVT.

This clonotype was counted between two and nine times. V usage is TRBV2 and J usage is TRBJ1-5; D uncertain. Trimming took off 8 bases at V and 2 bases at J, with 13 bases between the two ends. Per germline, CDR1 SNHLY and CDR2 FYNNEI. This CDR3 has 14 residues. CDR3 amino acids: CASCAELGNQPQHF. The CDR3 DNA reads TGTGCCAGCTGTGCCGAGTTAGGCAATCAGCCCCAGCATTTT.

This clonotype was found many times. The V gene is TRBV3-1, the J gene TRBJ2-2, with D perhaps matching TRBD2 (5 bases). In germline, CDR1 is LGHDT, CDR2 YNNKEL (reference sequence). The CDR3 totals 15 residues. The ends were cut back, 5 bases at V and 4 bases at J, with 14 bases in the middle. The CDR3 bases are TGTGCCAGCAGCGTAACCATGGAGGCCACCGGGGAGCTGTTTTTT. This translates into CASSVTMEATGELFF.

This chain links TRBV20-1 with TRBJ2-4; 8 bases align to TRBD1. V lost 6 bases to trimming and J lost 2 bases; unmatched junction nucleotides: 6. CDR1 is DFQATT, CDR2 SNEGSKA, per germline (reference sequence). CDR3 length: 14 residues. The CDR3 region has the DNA TGCAGTGCCCGGTGGACAGGGTCCAAAAACATTCAGTACTTC. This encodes CSARWTGSKNIQYF.

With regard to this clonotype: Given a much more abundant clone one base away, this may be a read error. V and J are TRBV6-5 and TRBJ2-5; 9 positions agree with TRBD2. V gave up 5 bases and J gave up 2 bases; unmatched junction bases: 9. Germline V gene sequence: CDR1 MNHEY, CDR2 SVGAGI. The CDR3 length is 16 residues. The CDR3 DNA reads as TGTGCCAGCAGTAAAGGGACTAGCAGGAGACAAGAGACCCAGTACTTC. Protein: CASSKGTSRRQETQYF.

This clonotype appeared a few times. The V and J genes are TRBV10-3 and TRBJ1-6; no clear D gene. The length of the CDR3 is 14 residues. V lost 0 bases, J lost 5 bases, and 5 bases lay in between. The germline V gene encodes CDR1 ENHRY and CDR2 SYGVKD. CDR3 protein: CAISESSDNSPLHF. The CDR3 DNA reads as TGTGCCATCAGTGAGTCATCAGATAATTCACCCCTCCACTTT.

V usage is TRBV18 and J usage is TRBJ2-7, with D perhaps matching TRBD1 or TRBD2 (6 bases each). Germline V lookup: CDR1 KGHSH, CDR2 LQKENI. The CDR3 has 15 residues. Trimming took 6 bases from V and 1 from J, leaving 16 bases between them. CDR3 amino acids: CASSPVGGTSYEQYF. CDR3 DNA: TGTGCCAGCTCCCCGGTGGGGGGCACGTCCTACGAGCAGTACTTC.

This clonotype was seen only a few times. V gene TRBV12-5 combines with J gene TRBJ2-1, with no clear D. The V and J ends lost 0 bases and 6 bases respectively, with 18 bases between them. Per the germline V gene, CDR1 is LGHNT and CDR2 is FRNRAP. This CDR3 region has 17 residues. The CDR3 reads CASGLVMGTWAPNEQFF. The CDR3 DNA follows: TGTGCTAGTGGTTTGGTAATGGGAACCTGGGCCCCCAATGAGCAGTTCTTC.

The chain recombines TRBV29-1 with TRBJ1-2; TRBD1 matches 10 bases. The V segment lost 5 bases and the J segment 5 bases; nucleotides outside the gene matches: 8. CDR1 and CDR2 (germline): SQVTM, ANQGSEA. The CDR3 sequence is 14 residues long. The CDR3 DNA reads TGCAGCGTTTTCGGGACAGGGGATTTTTATGGCTACACCTTC. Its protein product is CSVFGTGDFYGYTF.

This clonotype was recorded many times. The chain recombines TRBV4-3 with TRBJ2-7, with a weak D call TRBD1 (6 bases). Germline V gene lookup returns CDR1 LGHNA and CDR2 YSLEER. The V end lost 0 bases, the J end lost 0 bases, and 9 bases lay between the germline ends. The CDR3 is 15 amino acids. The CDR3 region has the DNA TGCGCCAGCAGCCAAGATCAGGGGTCCTCCTACGAGCAGTACTTC. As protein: CASSQDQGSSYEQYF.

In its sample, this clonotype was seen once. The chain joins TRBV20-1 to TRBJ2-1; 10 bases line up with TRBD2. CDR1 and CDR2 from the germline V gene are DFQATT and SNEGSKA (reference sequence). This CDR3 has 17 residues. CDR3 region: CTTSGASGSVSYNEQFF. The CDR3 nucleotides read TGCACCACCTCCGGGGCTAGCGGGAGTGTCTCCTACAATGAGCAGTTCTTC.

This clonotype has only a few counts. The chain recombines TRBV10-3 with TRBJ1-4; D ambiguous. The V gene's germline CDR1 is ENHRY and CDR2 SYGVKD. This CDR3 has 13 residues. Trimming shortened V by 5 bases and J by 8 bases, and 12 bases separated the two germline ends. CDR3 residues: CAISRPSPEKLFF. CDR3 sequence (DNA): TGTGCCATCAGTCGACCTAGTCCCGAAAAACTGTTTTTT.

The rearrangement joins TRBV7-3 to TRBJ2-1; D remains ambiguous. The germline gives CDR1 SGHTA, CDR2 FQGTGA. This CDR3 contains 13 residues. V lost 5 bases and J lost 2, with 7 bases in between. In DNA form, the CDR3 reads TGTGCCAGCAGCCCCAACGCCTACAATGAGCAGTTCTTC. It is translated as CASSPNAYNEQFF.

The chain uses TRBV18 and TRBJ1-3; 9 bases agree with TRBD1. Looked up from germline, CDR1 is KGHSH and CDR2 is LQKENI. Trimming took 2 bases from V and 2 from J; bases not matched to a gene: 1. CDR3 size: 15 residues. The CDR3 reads CASSPGTGPGNTIYF. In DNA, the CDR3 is TGTGCCAGCTCACCAGGGACAGGGCCTGGAAACACCATATATTTT.

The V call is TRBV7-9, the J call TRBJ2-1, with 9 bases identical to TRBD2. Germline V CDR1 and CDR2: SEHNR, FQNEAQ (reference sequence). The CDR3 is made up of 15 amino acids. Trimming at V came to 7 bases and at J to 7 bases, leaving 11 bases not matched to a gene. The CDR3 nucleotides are TGTGCCAGCACCCAAAGGGGACTAGCCTCGAATGAGCAGTTCTTC. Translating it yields CASTQRGLASNEQFF.

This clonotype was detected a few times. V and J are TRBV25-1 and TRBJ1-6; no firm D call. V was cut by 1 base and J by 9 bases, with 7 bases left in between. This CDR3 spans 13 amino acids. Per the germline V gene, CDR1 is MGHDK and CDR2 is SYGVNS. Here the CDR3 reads CASSESKGSPLHF. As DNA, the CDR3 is TGTGCCAGCAGTGAATCTAAGGGTTCACCCCTCCACTTT.

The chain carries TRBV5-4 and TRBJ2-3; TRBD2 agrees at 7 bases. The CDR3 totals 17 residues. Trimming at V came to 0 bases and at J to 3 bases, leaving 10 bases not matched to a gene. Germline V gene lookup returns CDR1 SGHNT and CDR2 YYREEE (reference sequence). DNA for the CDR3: TGTGCCAGCAGCTTGGTGGGGAGCGGACTAGTTACAGATACGCAGTATTTT. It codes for CASSLVGSGLVTDTQYF.

DNA of the CDR3: TGCGCCAGCAGGCAACAGGACAGGGTCTATCAGCCCCAGCATTTT. Residues: CASRQQDRVYQPQHF. This sequence joins TRBV4-1 and TRBJ1-5, with TRBD1 matching over 8 bases. CDR1 and CDR2 (germline): MGHRA, YSYEKL. The CDR3 contains 15 residues. Losses at the gene ends were 6 bases for V and 5 bases for J; bases not matched to a gene: 9.

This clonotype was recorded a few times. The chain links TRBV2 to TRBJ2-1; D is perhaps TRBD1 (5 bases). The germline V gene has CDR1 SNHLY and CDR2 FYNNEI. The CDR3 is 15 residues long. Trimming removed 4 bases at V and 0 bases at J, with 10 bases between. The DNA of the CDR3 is TGTGCCAGCAGTGGACAGTCACCCTCCTACAATGAGCAGTTCTTC. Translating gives CASSGQSPSYNEQFF.

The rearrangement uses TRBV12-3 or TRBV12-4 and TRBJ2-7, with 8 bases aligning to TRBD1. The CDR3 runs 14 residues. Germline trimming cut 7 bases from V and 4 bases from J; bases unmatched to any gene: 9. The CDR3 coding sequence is TGTGCCAGCACCCTGCCAGGGGGCTGGTACGAGCAGTACTTC. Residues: CASTLPGGWYEQYF.

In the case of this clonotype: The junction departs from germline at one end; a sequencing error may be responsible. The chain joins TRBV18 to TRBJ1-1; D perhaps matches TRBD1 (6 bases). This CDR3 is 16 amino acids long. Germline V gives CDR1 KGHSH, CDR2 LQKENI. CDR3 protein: CAGSQDSALLNTEAFF. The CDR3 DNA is TGTGCCGGCTCACAGGACAGCGCATTATTGAACACTGAAGCTTTCTTT.

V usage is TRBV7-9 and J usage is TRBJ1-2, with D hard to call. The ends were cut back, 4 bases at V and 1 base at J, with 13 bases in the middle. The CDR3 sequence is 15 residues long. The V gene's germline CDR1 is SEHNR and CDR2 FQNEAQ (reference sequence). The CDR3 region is CASSSGLALNYGYTF. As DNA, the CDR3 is TGTGCCAGCAGCTCCGGACTGGCCCTTAACTATGGCTACACCTTC.

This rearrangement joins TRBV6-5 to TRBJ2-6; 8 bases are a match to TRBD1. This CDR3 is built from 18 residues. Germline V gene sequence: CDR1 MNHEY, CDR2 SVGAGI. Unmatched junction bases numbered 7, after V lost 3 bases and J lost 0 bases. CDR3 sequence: CASSYSAGGTSGANVLTF. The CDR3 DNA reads TGTGCCAGCAGTTATTCGGCAGGGGGCACCTCTGGGGCCAACGTCCTGACTTTC.

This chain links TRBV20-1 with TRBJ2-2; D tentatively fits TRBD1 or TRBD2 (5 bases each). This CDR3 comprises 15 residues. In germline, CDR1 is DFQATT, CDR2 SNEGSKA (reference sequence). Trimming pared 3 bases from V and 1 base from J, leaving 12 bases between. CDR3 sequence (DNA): TGCAGTGCTAGTAGGGGACCCCTGAACACCGGGGAGCTGTTTTTT. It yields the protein CSASRGPLNTGELFF.

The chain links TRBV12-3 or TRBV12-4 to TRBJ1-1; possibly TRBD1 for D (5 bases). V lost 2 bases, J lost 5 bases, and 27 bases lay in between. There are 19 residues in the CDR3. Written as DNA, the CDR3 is TGTGCCAGCAGTTTATATGGTTACGCGGGTACGGGGGGTCGGACTGAAGCTTTCTTT. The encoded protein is CASSLYGYAGTGGRTEAFF.